What follows describes a single TCR beta chain. Its specificity is not known. This sample was taken from a study of graft-versus-host responses after intestinal transplantation. The wider study: Anti-thymocyte globulin was used for induction in all recipients, who then took tacrolimus and steroids for about 3 years. General observations from the study: Declines in HvG clones occurring early post-transplant were associated with peak circulating GvH clone levels. Allografts from individuals with graft-donor T cell macrochimerism displayed high graft-versus-host to host-versus-graft clonal ratios.

Generated by immunoSEQ multiplex PCR, the TCRdb table keeps only in-frame clones and is missing some. The table has roughly 90,000 clones, more than 85% seen once; the top ten hold approximately 0.32%. The germline V gene encodes CDR1 MDHEN and CDR2 SYDVKM. The J segment lost 7 bases and the V segment lost 2 bases, leaving 5 bases of the junction unmatched. CDR3 size: 14 residues. The chain combines TRBV28 with TRBJ2-1; TRBD2 aligns across 7 bases. The input for sequencing was unstimulated CD4+ T cells sorted from spleen or lymph node cells, taken before transplant. This receptor was taken from a human donor who was the organ donor for an intestinal transplant. For the CDR3, the DNA is TGTGCCAGCAGTTTAGCGGGCGGGGGTAATGAGCAGTTCTTC. Translating it yields CASSLAGGGNEQFF.